A single sample is the source of the 3 T cell receptor beta chains below, sequenced in a study of OX40 agonist ivuxolimab in advanced cancers. The method was immunoSEQ multiplex PCR; TCRdb's version includes in-frame clones alone and lacks a portion of them. The table has nearly 80,000 clones, approximately 91% seen once; the top ten hold roughly 7.4%. The starting material was CD4+ or CD8+ T cells sorted from blood, obtained in a trial of the OX40 agonist ivuxolimab. All receptors derive from an adult with an advanced solid tumor such as melanoma, head and neck, liver or kidney cancer.

The chain combines TRBV10-2 with TRBJ1-2; D is ambiguous. V was shortened by 8 bases and J by 1 base, with 17 bases between the two germline ends. Germline CDR1 reads WSHSY; CDR2 reads SAAADI. The CDR3 is 15 residues long. The CDR3 sequence is CASVANGELNYGYTF. CDR3 nucleotides: TGCGCCAGCGTGGCGAATGGAGAGCTTAACTATGGCTACACCTTC.

The CDR3 nucleotides are TGTGCCAGAGGGACAGGGAACAATGAGCAGTTCTTC. Protein sequence: CARGTGNNEQFF. V and J are TRBV2 and TRBJ2-1; 9 nucleotides match TRBD1. Germline V lookup: CDR1 SNHLY, CDR2 FYNNEI. Trimming cost V 9 bases and J 5 bases; bases outside gene matches: 2. The CDR3 length is 12 residues.

The chain couples TRBV7-9 to TRBJ2-5, with TRBD1 identical over 7 bases. Germline trimming cut 5 bases from V and 2 bases from J; bases unmatched to any gene: 8. The CDR3 is made up of 15 amino acids. CDR1 is SEHNR and CDR2 is FQNEAQ in the germline V gene (reference sequence). The CDR3 region has the DNA TGTGCCAGCAGCCCCGGGACAGTTACGCAAGAGACCCAGTACTTC. Translated: CASSPGTVTQETQYF.